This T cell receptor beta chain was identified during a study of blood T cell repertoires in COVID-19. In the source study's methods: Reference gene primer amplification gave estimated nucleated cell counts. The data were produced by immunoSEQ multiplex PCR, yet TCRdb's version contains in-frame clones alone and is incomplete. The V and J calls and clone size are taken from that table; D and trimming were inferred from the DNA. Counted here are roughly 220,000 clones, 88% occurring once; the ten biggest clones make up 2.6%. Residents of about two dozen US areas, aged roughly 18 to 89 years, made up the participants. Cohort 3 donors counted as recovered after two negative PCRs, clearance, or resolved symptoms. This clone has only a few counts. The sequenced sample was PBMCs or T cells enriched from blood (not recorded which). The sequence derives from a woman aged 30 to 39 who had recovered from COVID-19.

The CDR3 sequence is CASTTNPSDRENTGELFF. DNA for the CDR3: TGTGCCAGTACCACGAACCCCTCGGACAGGGAGAACACCGGGGAGCTGTTTTTT. The chain combines TRBV19 with TRBJ2-2; TRBD1 matches at 8 bases. Germline loops: CDR1 LNHDA, CDR2 SQIVND (reference sequence). The CDR3 contains 18 residues. The V segment lost 7 bases and the J segment 1 base; nucleotides outside the gene matches: 14.